The clone carrying this T cell receptor beta chain showed up just once. The target antigen is unknown. TCRdb's copy holds only in-frame clones and misses some; the assay was immunoSEQ multiplex PCR. The data hold tens of thousands of clones, with about four fifths observed a single time. This entry comes from a study of vaccination effects on CD4 cells after COVID-19. The CDR3 is made up of 13 amino acids. The germline V and J ends were trimmed by 3 bases and 6 bases, with 9 bases remaining between them. Expansion of antigen-specific CD4+ T cells with viral peptide pools was carried out by the ViraFEST assay before sequencing. Following 10 days of culture, CD4+ T cells were isolated. Vaccinated recipients, who were negative for nucleocapsid antibodies, had no history of SARS-CoV-2 infection.

The sequenced sample was CD4+ T cells from PBMCs cultured with SARS-CoV-2 spike peptides, obtained before COVID-19 vaccination. The clonotype originates from a human donor who received a COVID-19 vaccine. The chain uses TRBV12-3 or TRBV12-4 and TRBJ1-5; D not certain. The CDR3, as DNA: TGTGCCAGCAGTTTTGGGTACAGTCAGCCCCAGCATTTT. Encoded protein: CASSFGYSQPQHF.